This T cell receptor (beta chain) derives from a study of identical twins' blood T cells. TCRdb re-derived calls from the 5' RACE reads in MiXCR, one entry per CDR3 protein. The sample lists 400,000 or so distinct CDR3 sequences, approximately 30% occurring once. Three pairs of healthy female monozygous twins were the donors. Study-wide findings and caveats: Abundant TCRbeta CDR3s overlapped more between twins than with unrelated donors. Twin repertoire similarity may partly reflect shared environment.

With respect to this clonotype: Its antigen is still unknown.

The TCR comes from a woman aged 18-55 years in good health. Material for sequencing was PBMCs.

The CDR3 sequence: CASGQGAPSEAFF. CDR3 DNA sequence: TGTGCCAGCGGACAGGGGGCGCCTAGTGAAGCTTTCTTT. The rearrangement joins TRBV6-5 to TRBJ1-1, with TRBD1 identical over 11 bases. The CDR3 extends over 13 amino acids. CDR1 and CDR2 from the germline V gene are MNHEY and SVGAGI. Trimming took 8 bases from V and 7 from J; bases not matched to a gene: 6.